The sequence of this T cell receptor beta chain was determined in a study of shared clonotypes between healthy human individuals. This clone was found once. Assay runs were performed at deep level. The data were produced by immunoSEQ multiplex PCR, yet TCRdb's version contains in-frame clones alone and is incomplete. The sample lists 1,500,000 or so clones, approximately 98.5% occurring once. CDR3 size: 14 residues. CDR1 is SNHLY and CDR2 is FYNNEI in the germline V gene. The germline V and J ends were trimmed by 4 bases and 5 bases, with 14 bases remaining between them. This sequence joins TRBV2 and TRBJ1-1, with D unclear. The source is a man aged 25 to 40 in good health. The source material was naive CD4+ T cells sorted from blood. Documented subset: CD45RA+ positively selected. CDR3 region: CASSGLGRGTEAFF. The DNA of the CDR3 is TGTGCCAGCAGTGGATTAGGAAGAGGGACTGAAGCTTTCTTT.